This entry describes one T cell receptor (beta chain). Its target is not known. The data originate from a study of monozygotic twins with inflammatory bowel disease. Study results and caveats: A reduction in TCRbeta diversity (inverse Simpson) was seen in IBD patients relative to healthy co-twins. With others, IBD patients shared fewer clonotypes than healthy twins did, especially with disease activity.

Nested PCRs of roughly 17 and 9 cycles, two in total, were run on TCRalpha and TCRbeta cDNA. TCRdb re-called the 5' RACE reads, yielding one record per CDR3 amino acid sequence without DNA. This table holds about 420,000 distinct CDR3 sequences. Sequenced input: blood. This TCR came from a human donor with ulcerative colitis or Crohn's disease, or a healthy co-twin of an affected twin (not recorded which).

The CDR3 spells CATKDNPSSGNTIYF. J is TRBJ1-3 and V is TRBV5-1. Germline V gene lookup returns CDR1 SGHRS and CDR2 YFSETQ. This CDR3 is 15 amino acids long.